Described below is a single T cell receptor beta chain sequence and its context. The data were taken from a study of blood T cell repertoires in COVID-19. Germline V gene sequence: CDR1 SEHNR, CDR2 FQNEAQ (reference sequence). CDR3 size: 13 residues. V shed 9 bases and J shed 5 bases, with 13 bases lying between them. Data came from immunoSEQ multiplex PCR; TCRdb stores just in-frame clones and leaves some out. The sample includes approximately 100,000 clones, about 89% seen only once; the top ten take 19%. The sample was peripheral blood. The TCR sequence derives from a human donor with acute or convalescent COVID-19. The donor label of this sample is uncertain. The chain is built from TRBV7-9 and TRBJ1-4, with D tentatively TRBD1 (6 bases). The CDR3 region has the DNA TGTGCCAGTAAACAGGGATTGAATGAAAAACTGTTTTTT. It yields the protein CASKQGLNEKLFF.